The rows below give T cell receptor beta chains drawn from one sample of a study of blood T cell repertoires in COVID-19. The table came from immunoSEQ multiplex PCR; TCRdb's copy has only in-frame clones and leaves some out. The sample lists approximately 170,000 clones, about 80% occurring once. Sequenced sample: peripheral blood. All receptors come from a man between 65 and 79 years old who had recovered from COVID-19. The CDR3 runs from the conserved cysteine through the conserved F or W. Fields, in order: D gene, J gene, clone size, V gene, CDR3 DNA, CDR3 protein. The D gene is left open where the match is weak. Rows give clone size only sometimes, using once, few, many, or a class for an expanded clone.

. TRBJ1-2 . TRBV5-6 TGTGCCAGCAGCTTGGCCGGGGCTAACTATGGCTACACCTTC CASSLAGANYGYTF
. TRBJ1-5 . TRBV28 TGTGCCAGCTCCGAGGTCCATTCGAATCAGCCCCAGCATTTT CASSEVHSNQPQHF
TRBD2 TRBJ2-7 . TRBV11-2 TGTGCCAGCAGCGTAAGCAGCGGGAGGGCCGTCGAGCAGTACTTC CASSVSSGRAVEQYF
. TRBJ2-2 . TRBV5-1 TGCGCCAGCAGCCTTAGAGACACCGGGGAGCTGTTTTTT CASSLRDTGELFF
TRBD1 TRBJ1-2 . TRBV7-2 TGTGCCACGGAAACCGGGACAGGGGTACCCTATGGCTACACCTTC CATETGTGVPYGYTF
. TRBJ2-2 . TRBV11-3 TGTGCCAGCAGCGGGACATCCGGGGAGCTGTTTTTT CASSGTSGELFF
. TRBJ2-1 . TRBV12-3/TRBV12-4 TGTGCCAGCAGTTTAGCGGGGAGGAATGAGCAGTTCTTC CASSLAGRNEQFF
TRBD2 TRBJ2-5 . TRBV5-1 TGCGCCAGCAGCACGGGGGGTGATCGTGGAGAGACCCAGTACTTC CASSTGGDRGETQYF
TRBD2 TRBJ2-7 . TRBV7-2 TGTGCCAGCAGCTTAGAGGCCGGGACTAGCGATAGGAGCTCCTACGAGCAGTACTTC CASSLEAGTSDRSSYEQYF
TRBD2 TRBJ2-3 . TRBV7-9 TGTGCCAGCAGCTCCGAGGGTTTGGGACTAGCTTTTGCAGATACGCAGTATTTT CASSSEGLGLAFADTQYF
. TRBJ2-5 once TRBV6-2/TRBV6-3 TGTGCCAGCAGTTACCCGGCAACAGGGGAGGCGACCCAGTACTTC CASSYPATGEATQYF
. TRBJ2-2 . TRBV7-6 TGTGCCAGCAGCTTAGAGGTAGCCCCGGCCGGGGAGCTGTTTTTT CASSLEVAPAGELFF
. TRBJ2-2 . TRBV9 TGTGCCAGCAGCGTAGCTGGCGGCACCGGGGAGCTGTTTTTT CASSVAGGTGELFF
. TRBJ1-5 . TRBV5-6 TGTGCCAGCAGCTTGAGAGGGTATAGCAATCAGCCCCAGCATTTT CASSLRGYSNQPQHF
. TRBJ2-3 . TRBV4-1 TGCGCCAGCAGCCAAGCAGTAGGGAGCCGGACAGATACGCAGTATTTT CASSQAVGSRTDTQYF
TRBD1 TRBJ2-2 . TRBV7-9 TGTGCCAGCAGCATCGGACAGGCGACCGGGGAGCTGTTTTTT CASSIGQATGELFF